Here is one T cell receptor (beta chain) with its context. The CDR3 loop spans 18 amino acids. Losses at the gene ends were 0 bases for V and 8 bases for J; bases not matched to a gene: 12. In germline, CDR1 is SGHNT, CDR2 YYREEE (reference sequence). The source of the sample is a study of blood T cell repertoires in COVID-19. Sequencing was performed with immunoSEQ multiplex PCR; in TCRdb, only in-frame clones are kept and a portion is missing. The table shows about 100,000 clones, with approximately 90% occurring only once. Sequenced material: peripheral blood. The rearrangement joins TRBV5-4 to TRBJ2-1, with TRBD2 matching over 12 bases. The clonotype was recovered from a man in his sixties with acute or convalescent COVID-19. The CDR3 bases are TGTGCCAGCAGCTTGGAACCATTTAGGACTAGCGGGAAGGATGAGCAGTTCTTC. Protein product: CASSLEPFRTSGKDEQFF.